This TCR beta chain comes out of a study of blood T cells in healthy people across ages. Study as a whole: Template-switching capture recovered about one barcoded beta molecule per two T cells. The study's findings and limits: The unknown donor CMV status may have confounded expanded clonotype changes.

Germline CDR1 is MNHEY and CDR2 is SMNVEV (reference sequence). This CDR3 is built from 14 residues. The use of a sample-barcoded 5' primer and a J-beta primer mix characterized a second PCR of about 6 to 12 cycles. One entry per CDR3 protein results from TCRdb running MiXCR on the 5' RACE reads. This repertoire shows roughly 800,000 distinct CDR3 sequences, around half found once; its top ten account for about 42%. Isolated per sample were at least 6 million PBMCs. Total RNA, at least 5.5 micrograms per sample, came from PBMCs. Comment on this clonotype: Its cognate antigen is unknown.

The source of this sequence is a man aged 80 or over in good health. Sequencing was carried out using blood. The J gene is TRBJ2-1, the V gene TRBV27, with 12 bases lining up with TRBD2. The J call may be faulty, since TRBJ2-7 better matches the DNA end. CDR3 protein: CASTPSGRADEQYF. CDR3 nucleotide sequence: TGTGCCAGCACTCCTAGCGGGAGGGCCGACGAGCAGTACTTC.